The next 31 T cell receptor beta chains were all read from a single sample in a study of cytomegalovirus exposure and HLA in healthy donors. Vbeta (60) and Jbeta (13) primers were used in the PCR. Here immunoSEQ multiplex PCR was the method, and the copy in TCRdb shows in-frame clones only, minus some. This table holds around 170,000 clones, approximately 81% found once. Sequencing input: PBMCs. These TCRs come from a man aged 50-59 years in good health and CMV-seronegative.

This clone is a singleton in its sample. For the CDR3, the DNA is TGTGCCAGCAGCTTCATAGCGGGGAGATCCTACGAGCAGTACTTC. Protein: CASSFIAGRSYEQYF. The chain carries TRBV5-5 and TRBJ2-7; 8 positions agree with TRBD2. The CDR3 has 15 amino acids. V was pared by 2 bases and J by 1 base, with 5 bases of the junction left unmatched. The V gene's germline CDR1 is SGHKS and CDR2 YYEKEE (reference sequence). Drawing the rest from reference TRBV5-5 and TRBJ2-7, the complete variable domain is DAGVTQSPTHLIKTRGQQVTLRCSPISGHKSVSWYQQVLGQGPQFIFQYYEKEERGRGNFPDRFSARQFPNYSSELNVNALLLGDSALYLCASSFIAGRSYEQYFGPGTRLTVT.

This clone has more than one count but fewer than ten. The chain joins TRBV7-2 to TRBJ2-7; 8 nucleotides agree with TRBD1. V gave up 3 bases and J gave up 9 bases; unmatched junction bases: 7. The CDR3 extends over 13 amino acids. Germline V gene sequence: CDR1 SGHTA, CDR2 FQGNSA. In DNA form, the CDR3 reads TGTGCCAGCAGCTTCGACAGGGGCGGTAGGCAGTACTTC. This codes for CASSFDRGGRQYF.

The V and J genes are TRBV5-4 and TRBJ1-1; D is uncertain. Per the germline V gene, CDR1 is SGHNT and CDR2 is YYREEE (reference sequence). The CDR3 loop spans 15 amino acids. Trimming left V 4 bases short and J 6 bases short, with 19 bases between. The CDR3 sequence is CASSRPGRGNAEAFF. The CDR3 nucleotides read TGTGCCAGCAGCCGCCCCGGGAGAGGGAATGCTGAAGCTTTCTTT.

A few counts support this clone. The chain employs TRBV18 and TRBJ2-2, with D possibly matching TRBD1 (5 bases). The CDR3 consists of 14 residues. The V gene lost 0 bases and the J gene lost 5 bases, with 7 bases spanning the gap. Germline V gene sequence: CDR1 KGHSH, CDR2 LQKENI. CDR3 in DNA: TGTGCCAGCTCACCACCATCAGGGACCGGGGAGCTGTTTTTT. Translated, it gives CASSPPSGTGELFF.

Worth noting for this clone: Additional DNA sequences in this sample encode the identical CDR3. This rearrangement joins TRBV5-1 to TRBJ2-2; no firm D call. Between the trimmed V and J ends, which lost 0 bases and 4 bases, there was a span of 10 bases. Germline V gene sequence: CDR1 SGHRS, CDR2 YFSETQ. The CDR3 loop spans 15 amino acids. CDR3 sequence (DNA): TGCGCCAGCAGCTTGGTCGGATCGGGCACCGGGGAGCTGTTTTTT. This gives the protein CASSLVGSGTGELFF. Based on the CDR3 plus reference TRBV5-1 and TRBJ2-2, the full variable domain is KAGVTQTPRYLIKTRGQQVTLSCSPISGHRSVSWYQQTPGQGLQFLFEYFSETQRNKGNFPGRFSGRQFSNSRSEMNVSTLELGDSALYLCASSLVGSGTGELFFGEGSRLTVL.

The chain employs TRBV7-8 and TRBJ1-5; D gene unclear. The CDR3 length is 16 residues. The V and J ends lost 9 bases and 0 bases respectively, with 18 bases between them. CDR1 and CDR2 from the germline V gene are SGHVS and FQNEAQ. In DNA, the CDR3 is TGTGCCAGGGACCCGGTTCGGGGAAATAGCAATCAGCCCCAGCATTTT. This codes for CARDPVRGNSNQPQHF.

The chain joins TRBV29-1 to TRBJ2-1; 7 nucleotides match TRBD1. Germline CDR1 is SQVTM and CDR2 is ANQGSEA. The CDR3 contains 15 residues. V was pared by 1 base and J by 4 bases, with 7 bases of the junction left unmatched. The CDR3 sequence: CSVEVRDSGYNEQFF. The DNA of the CDR3 is TGCAGCGTTGAAGTTCGGGACAGCGGATACAATGAGCAGTTCTTC.

The V call is TRBV11-2, the J call TRBJ2-5; TRBD2 matches 12 bases. CDR3 length: 18 residues. The junction had 13 bases not matched to a gene; V was cut back by 3 bases and J by 5 bases. Germline lookup yields CDR1 SGHAT and CDR2 FQNNGV. The CDR3 protein is CASSLVPSGGAAGETQYF. CDR3 DNA sequence: TGTGCCAGCAGCTTGGTGCCTAGCGGGGGGGCGGCTGGGGAGACCCAGTACTTC.

The genes are TRBV19 and TRBJ2-1; 12 nucleotides match TRBD2. V was pared by 2 bases and J by 9 bases, with 5 bases of the junction left unmatched. Germline V gene data show CDR1 as LNHDA and CDR2 as SQIVND (reference sequence). The CDR3 extends over 15 amino acids. This CDR3 is CASSISSGGAIEQFF. The CDR3 DNA follows: TGTGCCAGTAGTATATCTAGCGGGGGGGCCATTGAGCAGTTCTTC.

In its sample, this clone was seen a few times. The chain carries TRBV7-8 and TRBJ2-5, with 9 bases identical to TRBD1. The DNA end is more similar to TRBJ2-7, so the J call may be wrong. The CDR3 covers 14 residues. CDR1 and CDR2 from the germline V gene are SGHVS and FQNEAQ. The CDR3: CASSLRTGAYEQYF. The CDR3 region has the DNA TGTGCCAGCAGCTTGAGGACAGGGGCCTACGAGCAGTACTTC.

The chain combines TRBV10-1 with TRBJ2-5; 11 bases are shared with TRBD2. The J segment lost 4 bases and the V segment lost 4 bases, leaving 2 bases of the junction unmatched. Germline V lookup: CDR1 WNHNN, CDR2 SYGVQD (reference sequence). The CDR3 is 14 amino acids. Here the CDR3 reads CASSAGTSGETQYF. DNA for the CDR3: TGCGCCAGCAGTGCCGGGACTAGCGGAGAGACCCAGTACTTC.

The gene calls are TRBV5-8 and TRBJ1-5, with D possibly matching TRBD1 (6 bases). V dropped 1 base and J dropped 6 bases, with 8 bases sitting between them. Germline CDR1 SGHTS, CDR2 YDEGEE. This CDR3 contains 13 residues. CDR3 region: CASSLSGVQPQHF. The CDR3 DNA reads as TGTGCCAGCAGCTTGTCAGGGGTTCAGCCCCAGCATTTT. The full variable domain, in which reference TRBV5-8 and TRBJ1-5 provide the parts outside the CDR3, is EAGVTQSPTHLIKTRGQQATLRCSPISGHTSVYWYQQALGLGLQFLLWYDEGEERNRGNFPPRFSGRQFPNYSSELNVNALELEDSALYLCASSLSGVQPQHFGDGTRLSIL.

As concerns this clone: One end of the junction fails to match germline, which may point to a read error. The rearrangement joins TRBV7-9 to TRBJ1-3; 8 nucleotides agree with TRBD1. CDR3 length equals 15 residues. The germline V gene encodes CDR1 SEHNR and CDR2 FQNEAQ (reference sequence). CDR3 bases: TGTTCCAGCAGCTTACAGGGGGTCTCAGGAAACACCATATATTTT. Translating it yields CSSSLQGVSGNTIYF.

V gene TRBV29-1 combines with J gene TRBJ2-1; maybe TRBD1 (6 bases). Germline lookup yields CDR1 SQVTM and CDR2 ANQGSEA. The CDR3 has 14 amino acids. Trimming cost V 4 bases and J 2 bases, with 12 bases left between them. The CDR3 sequence is CSVATGRAYNEQFF. The DNA of the CDR3 is TGCAGCGTTGCTACAGGGCGGGCCTACAATGAGCAGTTCTTC.

The count of this clone is one. This sequence joins TRBV7-9 and TRBJ2-7; 10 bases are a match to TRBD1. Per germline, CDR1 SEHNR and CDR2 FQNEAQ (reference sequence). The CDR3 totals 14 residues. V dropped 3 bases and J dropped 7; count of bases not matched to a gene: 6. The CDR3 protein is CASSLTGGAREQYF. CDR3 nucleotides: TGTGCCAGCAGCTTGACAGGGGGCGCGAGGGAGCAGTACTTC.

V gene TRBV4-2 combines with J gene TRBJ1-4, with 9 bases that match TRBD1. The CDR3 has 16 residues. The V segment lost 2 bases and the J segment 3 bases; nucleotides outside the gene matches: 4. Per germline, CDR1 LGHNA and CDR2 YNFKEQ. The CDR3 DNA reads TGTGCCAGCAGCCAACAACAGGGGGCGGCTAATGAAAAACTGTTTTTT. It specifies CASSQQQGAANEKLFF.

The rearrangement links TRBV30 to TRBJ2-5; 10 bases are a match to TRBD2. J gave up 2 bases and V 5 bases, and 2 bases lay outside the gene matches. The germline V gene has CDR1 GTSNPN and CDR2 SVGIG (reference sequence). The CDR3 length is 13 residues. CDR3 sequence: CAWAAGGQETQYF. The CDR3 nucleotides read TGTGCCTGGGCAGCGGGGGGGCAAGAGACCCAGTACTTC. The whole variable domain, remainder taken from reference TRBV30 and TRBJ2-5, is SQTIHQWPATLVQPVGSPLSLECTVEGTSNPNLYWYRQAAGRGLQLLFYSVGIGQISSEVPQNLSASRPQDRQFILSSKKLLLSDSGFYLCAWAAGGQETQYFGPGTRLLVL.

This clone appeared once. The chain combines TRBV5-6 with TRBJ1-5, with D perhaps TRBD1 (5 bases). The CDR3 spans 15 residues. V lost 4 bases to trimming and J lost 3 bases, with 14 bases between them. The V gene's germline CDR1 is SGHDT and CDR2 YYEEEE. The CDR3 nucleotides are TGTGCCAGCAGCGTGCAGACAGTTCCCAATCAGCCCCAGCATTTT. Its translation is CASSVQTVPNQPQHF.

V and J are TRBV4-1 and TRBJ2-2, with TRBD1 as a possible D gene (6 bases). The CDR3 runs 15 residues. Germline CDR1 and CDR2: MGHRA and YSYEKL. V lost 1 base and J lost 7, with 13 bases in between. The CDR3 nucleotides are TGCGCCAGCAGCCAAGTGGGCAGGGGTCACGGGGAGCTGTTTTTT. This translates into CASSQVGRGHGELFF.

The chain uses TRBV4-1 and TRBJ2-1, with 9 bases fitting TRBD1. Trimming at V came to 1 base and at J to 7 bases, leaving 8 bases not matched to a gene. Germline V gene sequence: CDR1 MGHRA, CDR2 YSYEKL. CDR3 size: 16 residues. This chain's CDR3 is CASSQVGQGFRNEQFF. The CDR3 DNA reads as TGCGCCAGCAGCCAAGTGGGACAGGGTTTTCGGAATGAGCAGTTCTTC.

A few counts support this clone. This sequence joins TRBV5-5 and TRBJ2-1, with TRBD1 identical over 9 bases. Trimming at V came to 3 bases and at J to 6 bases, leaving 4 bases not matched to a gene. Germline CDR1 reads SGHKS; CDR2 reads YYEKEE (reference sequence). The CDR3 covers 14 residues. The CDR3 sequence is CASSWTGVLNEQFF. CDR3 DNA sequence: TGTGCCAGCAGCTGGACAGGGGTCCTCAATGAGCAGTTCTTC. The full variable domain, with the rest looked up from reference TRBV5-5 and TRBJ2-1, is DAGVTQSPTHLIKTRGQQVTLRCSPISGHKSVSWYQQVLGQGPQFIFQYYEKEERGRGNFPDRFSARQFPNYSSELNVNALLLGDSALYLCASSWTGVLNEQFFGPGTRLTVL.

The V call is TRBV5-8, the J call TRBJ2-5; 15 nucleotides agree with TRBD2. Germline assignment: CDR1 SGHTS and CDR2 YDEGEE. With V trimmed by 5 bases and J by 1 base, 9 bases remained unmatched. The CDR3 length is 18 residues. CDR3 amino acids: CASRLGTSGGPFQETQYF. DNA of the CDR3: TGTGCCAGCAGACTCGGGACTAGCGGGGGGCCATTCCAAGAGACCCAGTACTTC.

This clone appeared once. This rearrangement joins TRBV12-5 to TRBJ2-2; D is possibly TRBD1 (6 bases). Germline V gene sequence: CDR1 LGHNT, CDR2 FRNRAP. V lost 9 bases and J lost 2, with 13 bases in between. The CDR3 has 14 amino acids. The CDR3 protein is CASLFGGNTGELFF. The CDR3 coding sequence is TGTGCTAGCCTCTTTGGGGGCAACACCGGGGAGCTGTTTTTT.

The chain uses TRBV5-6 and TRBJ1-2; D might be TRBD1 (5 bases). V shed 0 bases and J shed 7 bases, with 13 bases lying between them. The CDR3 totals 14 residues. Per the germline V gene, CDR1 is SGHDT and CDR2 is YYEEEE. CDR3 in amino acids: CASSLGRALGGYTF. As DNA, the CDR3 is TGTGCCAGCAGCTTGGGCAGGGCTCTGGGTGGCTACACCTTC.

The chain joins TRBV10-3 to TRBJ1-2, with TRBD1 identical over 9 bases. In germline, CDR1 is ENHRY, CDR2 SYGVKD. V shed 1 base, J shed 4 bases, and the junction held 7 bases outside the gene matches. There are 16 residues in the CDR3. The CDR3 DNA is TGTGCCATCAGTGAGTTTGCCGGGACAGGGAGCTATGGCTACACCTTC. It encodes CAISEFAGTGSYGYTF.

The V call is TRBV7-2, the J call TRBJ1-4; tentatively, D is TRBD1 (6 bases). Germline loops: CDR1 SGHTA, CDR2 FQGNSA. This CDR3 spans 15 amino acids. Trimming removed 0 bases at V and 9 bases at J, with 14 bases between. The CDR3 reads CASSLAQGIGKKLFF. DNA for the CDR3: TGTGCCAGCAGCTTAGCGCAGGGGATTGGGAAAAAACTGTTTTTT.

The chain combines TRBV5-4 with TRBJ1-6; the match to TRBD1 covers 8 bases. The V gene's germline CDR1 is SGHNT and CDR2 YYREEE (reference sequence). The trim removed 0 bases at V and 8 bases at J, leaving 7 bases unmatched. The length of the CDR3 is 16 residues. The CDR3 DNA sequence: TGTGCCAGCAGCTTGGTATCTCGACAGGGGCATTCACCCCTCCACTTT. Protein: CASSLVSRQGHSPLHF.

J is TRBJ1-2 and V is TRBV7-9; D not certain. This CDR3 has 14 residues. Germline loops: CDR1 SEHNR, CDR2 FQNEAQ (reference sequence). V lost 6 bases and J 6 bases, leaving 17 bases between the germline ends. DNA for the CDR3: TGTGCCAGCAGACCTGGAGAGATCTTAGATGGCTACACCTTC. Its translation is CASRPGEILDGYTF.

This chain links TRBV7-2 with TRBJ1-2; TRBD1 might be the D (6 bases). Germline CDR1 reads SGHTA; CDR2 reads FQGNSA. The length of the CDR3 is 15 residues. V gave up 0 bases and J gave up 4 bases, with 12 bases separating them. The CDR3 DNA sequence: TGTGCCAGCAGCTTAGCGAGGGGGGGCGGCTATGGCTACACCTTC. Its protein is CASSLARGGGYGYTF.

The gene calls are TRBV7-9 and TRBJ2-1, with TRBD1 identical over 10 bases. V trimming: 6 bases; J trimming: 6 bases; junction bases outside the gene matches: 11. The germline V gene encodes CDR1 SEHNR and CDR2 FQNEAQ (reference sequence). The CDR3 length is 16 residues. The CDR3 nucleotides are TGTGCCAGCAGACAACGCGAGGACAGGGGGTCCAATGAGCAGTTCTTC. Its translation is CASRQREDRGSNEQFF. Full variable domain (missing parts from reference TRBV7-9 and TRBJ2-1): DTGVSQNPRHKITKRGQNVTFRCDPISEHNRLYWYRQTLGQGPEFLTYFQNEAQLEKSRLLSDRFSAERPKGSFSTLEIQRTEQGDSAMYLCASRQREDRGSNEQFFGPGTRLTVL.

This chain connects TRBV7-2 to TRBJ2-7; D is uncertain. CDR1 and CDR2 (germline): SGHTA, FQGNSA. V lost 5 bases to trimming and J lost 5 bases, with 13 bases between them. The CDR3 runs to 13 residues. The CDR3 is CASSPRLKDEQYF. CDR3 bases: TGTGCCAGCAGCCCGAGACTTAAGGACGAGCAGTACTTC.